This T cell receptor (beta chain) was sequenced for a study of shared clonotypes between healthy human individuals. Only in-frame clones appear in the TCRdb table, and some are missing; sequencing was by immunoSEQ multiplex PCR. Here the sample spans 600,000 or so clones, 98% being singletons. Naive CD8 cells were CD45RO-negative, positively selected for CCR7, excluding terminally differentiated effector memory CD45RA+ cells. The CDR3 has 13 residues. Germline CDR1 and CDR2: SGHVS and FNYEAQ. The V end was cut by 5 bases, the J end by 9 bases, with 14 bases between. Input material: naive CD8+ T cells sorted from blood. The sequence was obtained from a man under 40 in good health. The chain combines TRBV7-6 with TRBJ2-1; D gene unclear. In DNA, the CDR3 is TGTGCCAGCAGCCCCGAAGGAACCCCTGAGCAGTTCTTC. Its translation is CASSPEGTPEQFF.